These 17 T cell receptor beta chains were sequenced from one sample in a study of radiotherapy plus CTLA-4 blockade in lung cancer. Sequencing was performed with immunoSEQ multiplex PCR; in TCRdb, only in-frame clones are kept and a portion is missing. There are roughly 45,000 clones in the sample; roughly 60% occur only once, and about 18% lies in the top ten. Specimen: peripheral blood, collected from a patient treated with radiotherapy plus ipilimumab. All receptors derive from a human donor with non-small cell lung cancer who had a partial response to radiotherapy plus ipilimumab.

The CDR3 sequence is CASSPRREYTGELFF. DNA for the CDR3: TGTGCCAGCAGCCCGAGGAGGGAGTACACCGGGGAGCTGTTTTTT. The rearrangement uses TRBV7-9 and TRBJ2-2; perhaps TRBD2 as D (6 bases). CDR3 length: 15 amino acids. Germline V gene sequence: CDR1 SEHNR, CDR2 FQNEAQ (reference sequence). The germline V and J ends were trimmed by 5 bases and 3 bases, with 13 bases remaining between them.

CDR3 bases: TGTGCCAGCAGCGCGGGACAGGCCCCCTACGAGCAGTACTTC. It translates to CASSAGQAPYEQYF. The genes are TRBV7-2 and TRBJ2-7; 8 nucleotides match TRBD1. This CDR3 has 14 amino acids. The germline V gene has CDR1 SGHTA and CDR2 FQGNSA. Germline trimming cut 5 bases from V and 2 bases from J; bases unmatched to any gene: 5.

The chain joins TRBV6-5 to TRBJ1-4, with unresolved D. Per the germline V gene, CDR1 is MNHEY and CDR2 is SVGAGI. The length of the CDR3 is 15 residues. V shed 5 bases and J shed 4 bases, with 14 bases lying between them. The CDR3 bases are TGTGCCAGCAGTCCCTTCGGGGTTCATAATGAAAAACTGTTTTTT. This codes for CASSPFGVHNEKLFF.

The CDR3 here is CASSKLLGVIPSFGNEQFF. CDR3 nucleotides: TGTGCCAGCAGCAAACTTCTCGGGGTGATCCCCTCATTTGGCAATGAGCAGTTCTTC. The chain employs TRBV21-1 and TRBJ2-1; TRBD2, the table's D call, lacks a check against the DNA. TRBV21-1 is designated a pseudogene. CDR3 length equals 19 residues.

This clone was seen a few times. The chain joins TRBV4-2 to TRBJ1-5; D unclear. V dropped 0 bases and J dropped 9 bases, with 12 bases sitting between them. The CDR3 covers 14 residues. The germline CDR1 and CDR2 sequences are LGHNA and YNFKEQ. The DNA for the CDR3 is TGTGCCAGCAGCCAAGATCAGGTTGGTTTGCCCCAGCATTTT. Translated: CASSQDQVGLPQHF.

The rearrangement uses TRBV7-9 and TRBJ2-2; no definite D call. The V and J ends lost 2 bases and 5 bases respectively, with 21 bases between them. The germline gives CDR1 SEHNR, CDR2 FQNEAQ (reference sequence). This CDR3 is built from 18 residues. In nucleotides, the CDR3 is TGTGCCAGCAGCTTACTGGGCAGGCCGAATGCATTAACCGGGGAGCTGTTTTTT. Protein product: CASSLLGRPNALTGELFF.

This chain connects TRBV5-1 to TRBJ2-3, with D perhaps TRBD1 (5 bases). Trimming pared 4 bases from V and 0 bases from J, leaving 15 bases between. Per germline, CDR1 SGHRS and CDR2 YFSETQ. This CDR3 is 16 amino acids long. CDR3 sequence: CASSPPLQGSTDTQYF. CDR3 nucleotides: TGCGCCAGCAGCCCCCCTCTTCAGGGTAGCACAGATACGCAGTATTTT.

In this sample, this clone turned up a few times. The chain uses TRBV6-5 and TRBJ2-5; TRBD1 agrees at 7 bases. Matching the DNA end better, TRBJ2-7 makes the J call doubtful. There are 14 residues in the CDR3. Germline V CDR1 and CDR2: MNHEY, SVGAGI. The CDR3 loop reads CASSSTGTAYEQYF. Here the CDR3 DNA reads TGTGCCAGCAGTTCAACCGGGACAGCCTACGAGCAGTACTTC.

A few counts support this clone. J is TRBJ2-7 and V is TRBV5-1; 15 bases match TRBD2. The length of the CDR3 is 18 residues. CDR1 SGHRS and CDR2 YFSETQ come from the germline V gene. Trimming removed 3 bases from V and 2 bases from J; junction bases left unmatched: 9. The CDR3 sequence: CASSSGTSGRMRAYEQYF. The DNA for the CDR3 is TGCGCCAGCAGCTCTGGGACTAGCGGGAGGATGAGGGCCTACGAGCAGTACTTC.

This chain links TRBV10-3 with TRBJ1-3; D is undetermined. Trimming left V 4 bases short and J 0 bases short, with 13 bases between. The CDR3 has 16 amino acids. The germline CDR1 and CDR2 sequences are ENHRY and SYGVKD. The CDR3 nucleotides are TGTGCCATCAGTGGTGTCGAGGGCAACTCTGGAAACACCATATATTTT. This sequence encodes CAISGVEGNSGNTIYF.

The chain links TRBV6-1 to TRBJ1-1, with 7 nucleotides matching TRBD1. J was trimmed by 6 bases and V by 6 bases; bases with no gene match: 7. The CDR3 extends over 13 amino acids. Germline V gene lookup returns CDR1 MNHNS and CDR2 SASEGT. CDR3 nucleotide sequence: TGTGCCAGCAGGAGGGGGCAGAGCTCTGAAGCTTTCTTT. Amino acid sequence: CASRRGQSSEAFF.

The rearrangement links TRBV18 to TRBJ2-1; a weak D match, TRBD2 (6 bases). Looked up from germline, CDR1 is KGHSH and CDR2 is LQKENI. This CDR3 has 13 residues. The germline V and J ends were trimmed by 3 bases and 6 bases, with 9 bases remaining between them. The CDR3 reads CASSPRGINEQFF. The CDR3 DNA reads TGTGCCAGCTCACCTCGGGGGATCAATGAGCAGTTCTTC.

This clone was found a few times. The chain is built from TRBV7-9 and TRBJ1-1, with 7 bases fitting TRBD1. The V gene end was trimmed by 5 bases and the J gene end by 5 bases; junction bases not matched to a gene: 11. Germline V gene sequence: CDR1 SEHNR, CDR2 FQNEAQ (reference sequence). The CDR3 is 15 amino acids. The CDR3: CASSTVQGISTEAFF. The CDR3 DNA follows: TGTGCCAGCAGCACCGTACAGGGGATTTCGACTGAAGCTTTCTTT.

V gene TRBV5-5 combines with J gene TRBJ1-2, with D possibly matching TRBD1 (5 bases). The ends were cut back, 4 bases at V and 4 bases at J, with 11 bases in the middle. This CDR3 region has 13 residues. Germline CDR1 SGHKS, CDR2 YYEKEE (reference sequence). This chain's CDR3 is CASSPGQSYGYTF. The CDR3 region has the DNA TGTGCCAGCAGCCCTGGACAAAGCTATGGCTACACCTTC.

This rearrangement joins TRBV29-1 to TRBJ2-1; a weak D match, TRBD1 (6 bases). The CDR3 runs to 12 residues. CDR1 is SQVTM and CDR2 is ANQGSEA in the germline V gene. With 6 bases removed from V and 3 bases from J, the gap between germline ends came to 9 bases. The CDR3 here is CSVGDNYNEQFF. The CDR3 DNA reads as TGCAGCGTAGGGGACAACTACAATGAGCAGTTCTTC.

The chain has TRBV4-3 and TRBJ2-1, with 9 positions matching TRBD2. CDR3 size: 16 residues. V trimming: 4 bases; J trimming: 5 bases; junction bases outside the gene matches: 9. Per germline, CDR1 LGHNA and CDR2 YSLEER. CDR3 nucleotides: TGCGCCAGCAGCCGAAGGGTGGCTAGCGGGGACAATGAGCAGTTCTTC. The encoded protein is CASSRRVASGDNEQFF.

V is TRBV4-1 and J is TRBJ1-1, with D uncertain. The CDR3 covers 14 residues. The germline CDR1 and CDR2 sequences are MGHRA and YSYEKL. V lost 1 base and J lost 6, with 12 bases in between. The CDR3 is CASSQADLYPEAFF. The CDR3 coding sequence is TGCGCCAGCAGCCAAGCAGACTTGTACCCTGAAGCTTTCTTT.